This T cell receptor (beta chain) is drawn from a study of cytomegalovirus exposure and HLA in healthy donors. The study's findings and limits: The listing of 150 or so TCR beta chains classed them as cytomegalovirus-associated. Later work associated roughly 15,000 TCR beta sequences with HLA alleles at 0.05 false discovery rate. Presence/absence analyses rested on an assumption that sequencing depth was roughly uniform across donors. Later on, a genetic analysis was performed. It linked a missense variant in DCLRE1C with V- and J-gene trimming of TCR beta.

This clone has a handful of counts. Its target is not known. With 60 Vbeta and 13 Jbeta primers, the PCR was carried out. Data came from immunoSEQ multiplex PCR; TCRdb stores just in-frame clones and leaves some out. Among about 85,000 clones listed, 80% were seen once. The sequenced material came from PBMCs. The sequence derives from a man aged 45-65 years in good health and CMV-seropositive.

CDR3 nucleotides: TGTGCCAGCAGCTTAAGGACAGGGGGCAGAGAGACCCAGTACTTC. This gives the protein CASSLRTGGRETQYF. The V gene is TRBV7-9, the J gene TRBJ2-5; TRBD1 matches 11 bases. After removal of 2 bases from V and 4 bases from J, the junction contained 3 bases not matched to a gene. Per the germline V gene, CDR1 is SEHNR and CDR2 is FQNEAQ (reference sequence). This CDR3 contains 15 residues.